This T cell receptor (beta chain) was retrieved from a study of cytomegalovirus exposure and HLA in healthy donors. Study observations and caveats: Reportedly, a later analysis found an Asian-associated ancestry cluster had fewer N-insertions than the approximately 670-donor mean. A likely sequencing artifact accounted for one observed cluster of highly shared sequence variants.

Of note for this clone: Antigen specificity is unknown.

Use of 60 Vbeta and 13 Jbeta primers characterized the PCR. Sequenced by immunoSEQ multiplex PCR; TCRdb stores in-frame clones only, minus some. The data hold 150,000 to 200,000 clones, with around 79% observed a single time. The sample consisted of PBMCs. The source is a male donor in good health and CMV-seropositive.

The CDR3 DNA reads TGTGCCAGCAGTTTACGGTGGACTAGCGGGAACAATGAGCAGTTCTTC. Translation: CASSLRWTSGNNEQFF. The rearrangement joins TRBV6-5 to TRBJ2-1, with 12 bases fitting TRBD2. Germline CDR1 and CDR2: MNHEY and SVGAGI. The V and J ends lost 4 bases and 5 bases, in that order; junction bases with no gene match: 6. The length of the CDR3 is 16 residues.